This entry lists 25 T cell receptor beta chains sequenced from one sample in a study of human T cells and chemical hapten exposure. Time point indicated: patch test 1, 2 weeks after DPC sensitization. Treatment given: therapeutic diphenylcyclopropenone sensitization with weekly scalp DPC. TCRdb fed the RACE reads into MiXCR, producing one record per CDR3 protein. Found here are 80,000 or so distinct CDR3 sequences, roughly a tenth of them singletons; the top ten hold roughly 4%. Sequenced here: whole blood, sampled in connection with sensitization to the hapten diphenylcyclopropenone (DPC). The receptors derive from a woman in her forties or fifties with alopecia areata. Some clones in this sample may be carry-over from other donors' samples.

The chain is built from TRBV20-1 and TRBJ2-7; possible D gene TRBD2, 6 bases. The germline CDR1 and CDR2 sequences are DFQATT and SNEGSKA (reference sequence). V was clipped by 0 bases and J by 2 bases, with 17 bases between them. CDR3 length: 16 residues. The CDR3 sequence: CSARDPGLLSAYEQYF. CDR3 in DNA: TGCAGTGCTAGAGATCCGGGACTCCTCTCGGCCTACGAGCAGTACTTC.

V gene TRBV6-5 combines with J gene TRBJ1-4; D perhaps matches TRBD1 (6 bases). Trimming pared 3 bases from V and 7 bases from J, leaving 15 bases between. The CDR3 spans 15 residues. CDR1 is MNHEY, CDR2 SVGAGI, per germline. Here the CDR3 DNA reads TGTGCCAGCAGTTATCATAGGGGGGGATTTGAAAAACTGTTTTTT. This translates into CASSYHRGGFEKLFF.

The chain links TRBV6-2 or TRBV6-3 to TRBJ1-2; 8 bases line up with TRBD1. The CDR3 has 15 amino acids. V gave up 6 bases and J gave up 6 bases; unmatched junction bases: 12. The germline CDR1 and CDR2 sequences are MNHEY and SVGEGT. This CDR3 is CASSRPMDRVHGYTF. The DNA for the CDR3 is TGTGCCAGCAGCCGACCGATGGACAGGGTCCATGGCTACACCTTC.

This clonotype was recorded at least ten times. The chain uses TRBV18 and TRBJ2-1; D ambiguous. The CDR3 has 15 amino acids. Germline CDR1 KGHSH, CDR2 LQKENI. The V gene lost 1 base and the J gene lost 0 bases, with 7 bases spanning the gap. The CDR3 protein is CASSPRRNSYNEQFF. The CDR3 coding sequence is TGTGCCAGCTCACCACGCCGGAACTCCTACAATGAGCAGTTCTTC.

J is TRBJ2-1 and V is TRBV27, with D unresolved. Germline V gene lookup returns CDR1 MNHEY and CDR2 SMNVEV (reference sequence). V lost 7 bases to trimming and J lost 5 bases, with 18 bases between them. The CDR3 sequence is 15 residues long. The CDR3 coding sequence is TGTGCCAGCACCCCGTTTGGCAGTCCGCACAATGAGCAGTTCTTC. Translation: CASTPFGSPHNEQFF.

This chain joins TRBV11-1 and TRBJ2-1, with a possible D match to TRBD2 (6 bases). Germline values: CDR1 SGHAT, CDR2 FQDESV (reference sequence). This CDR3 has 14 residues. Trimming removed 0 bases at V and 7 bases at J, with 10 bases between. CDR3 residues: CASSLAQEGNEQFF. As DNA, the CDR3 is TGTGCCAGCAGCTTAGCCCAGGAGGGTAATGAGCAGTTCTTC.

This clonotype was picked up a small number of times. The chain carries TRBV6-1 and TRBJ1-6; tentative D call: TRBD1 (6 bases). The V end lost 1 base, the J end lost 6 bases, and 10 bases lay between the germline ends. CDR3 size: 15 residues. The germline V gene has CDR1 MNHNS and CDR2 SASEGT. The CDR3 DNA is TGTGCCAGCAGTGAAGTGTCGGGGGCTAATTCACCCCTCCACTTT. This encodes CASSEVSGANSPLHF.

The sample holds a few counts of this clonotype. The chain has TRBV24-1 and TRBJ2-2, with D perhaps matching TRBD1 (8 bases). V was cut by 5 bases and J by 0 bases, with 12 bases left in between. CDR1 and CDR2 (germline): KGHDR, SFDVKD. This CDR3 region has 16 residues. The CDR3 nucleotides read TGTGCCACCAGTGGGGGGGGACAGGCGAACACCGGGGAGCTGTTTTTT. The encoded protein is CATSGGGQANTGELFF.

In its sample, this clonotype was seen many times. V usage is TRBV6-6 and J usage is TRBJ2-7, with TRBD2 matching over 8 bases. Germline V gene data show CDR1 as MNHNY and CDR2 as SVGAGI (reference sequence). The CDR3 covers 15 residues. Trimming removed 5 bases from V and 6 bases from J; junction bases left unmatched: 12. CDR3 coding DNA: TGTGCCAGCAGTACCTTCCCGGGAGGGCCACTCGAGCAGTACTTC. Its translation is CASSTFPGGPLEQYF.

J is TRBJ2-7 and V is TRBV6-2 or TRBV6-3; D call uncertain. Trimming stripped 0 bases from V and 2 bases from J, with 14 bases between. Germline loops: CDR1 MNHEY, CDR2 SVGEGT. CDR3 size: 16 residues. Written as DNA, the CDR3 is TGTGCCAGCAGTTACTCCGGTGCGTTAGGGCCCTACGAGCAGTACTTC. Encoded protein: CASSYSGALGPYEQYF.

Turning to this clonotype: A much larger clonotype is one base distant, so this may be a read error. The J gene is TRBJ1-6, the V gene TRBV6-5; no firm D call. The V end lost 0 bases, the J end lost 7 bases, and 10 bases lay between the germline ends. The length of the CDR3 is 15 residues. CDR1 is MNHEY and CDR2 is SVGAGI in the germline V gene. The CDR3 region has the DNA TGTGCCAGCAGTTACTCGTACCGGGGAAATTCACCCCTCCACTTT. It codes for CASSYSYRGNSPLHF.

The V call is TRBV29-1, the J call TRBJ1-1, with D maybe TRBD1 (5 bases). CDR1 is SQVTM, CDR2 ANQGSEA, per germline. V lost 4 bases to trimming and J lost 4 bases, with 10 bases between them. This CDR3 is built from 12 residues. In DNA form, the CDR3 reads TGCAGCGTTGTTGGGGGAGTCACTGAAGCTTTCTTT. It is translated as CSVVGGVTEAFF.

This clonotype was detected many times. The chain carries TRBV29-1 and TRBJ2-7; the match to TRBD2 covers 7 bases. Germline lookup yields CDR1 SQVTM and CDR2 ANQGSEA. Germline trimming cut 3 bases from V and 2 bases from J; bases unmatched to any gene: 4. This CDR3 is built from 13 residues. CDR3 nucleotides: TGCAGCGTTGATCCTAGCGGTACCTACGAGCAGTACTTC. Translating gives CSVDPSGTYEQYF.

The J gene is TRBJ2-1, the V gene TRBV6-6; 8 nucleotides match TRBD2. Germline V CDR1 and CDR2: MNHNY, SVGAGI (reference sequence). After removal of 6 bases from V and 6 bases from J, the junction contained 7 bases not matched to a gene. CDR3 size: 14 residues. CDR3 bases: TGTGCCAGCAGCCAGCGGGAGTCAAGCAATGAGCAGTTCTTC. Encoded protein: CASSQRESSNEQFF.

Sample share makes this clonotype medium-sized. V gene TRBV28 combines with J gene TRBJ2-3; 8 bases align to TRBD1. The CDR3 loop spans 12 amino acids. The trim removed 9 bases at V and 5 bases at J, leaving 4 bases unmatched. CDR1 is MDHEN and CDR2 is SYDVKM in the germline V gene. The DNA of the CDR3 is TGTGCCAGTTTAACAGGGGGAGATACGCAGTATTTT. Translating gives CASLTGGDTQYF.

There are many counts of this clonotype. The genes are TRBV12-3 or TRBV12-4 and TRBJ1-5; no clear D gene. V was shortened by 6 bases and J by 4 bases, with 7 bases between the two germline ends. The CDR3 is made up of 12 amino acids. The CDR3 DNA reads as TGTGCCAGCAGCGACCTAAATCAGCCCCAGCATTTT. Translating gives CASSDLNQPQHF.

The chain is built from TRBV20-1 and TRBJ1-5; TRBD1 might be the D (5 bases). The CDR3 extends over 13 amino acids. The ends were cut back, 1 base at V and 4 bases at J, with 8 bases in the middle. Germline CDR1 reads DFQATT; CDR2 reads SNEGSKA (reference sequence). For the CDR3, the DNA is TGCAGTGCTAGAGGGGACGGAAATCAGCCCCAGCATTTT. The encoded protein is CSARGDGNQPQHF.

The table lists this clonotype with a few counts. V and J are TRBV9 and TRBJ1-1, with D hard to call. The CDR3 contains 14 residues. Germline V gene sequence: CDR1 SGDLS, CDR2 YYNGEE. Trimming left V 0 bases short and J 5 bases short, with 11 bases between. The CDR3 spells CASSVGETFTEAFF. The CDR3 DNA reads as TGTGCCAGCAGCGTAGGTGAGACCTTTACTGAAGCTTTCTTT.

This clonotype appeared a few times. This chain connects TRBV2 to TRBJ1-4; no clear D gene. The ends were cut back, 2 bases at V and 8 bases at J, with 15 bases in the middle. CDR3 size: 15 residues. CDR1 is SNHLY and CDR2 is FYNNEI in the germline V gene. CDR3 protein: CASSEKGSKQEKLFF. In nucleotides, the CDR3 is TGTGCCAGCAGTGAAAAAGGGTCGAAGCAAGAAAAACTGTTTTTT.

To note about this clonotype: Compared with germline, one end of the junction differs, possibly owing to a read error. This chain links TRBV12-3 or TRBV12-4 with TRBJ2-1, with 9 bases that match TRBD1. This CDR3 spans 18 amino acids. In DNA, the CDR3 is TGTGCCAGCAGTCCACGAGGGACAGGGAGAAGGGCCGACAATGAGCAGATCTTC. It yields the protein CASSPRGTGRRADNEQIF.

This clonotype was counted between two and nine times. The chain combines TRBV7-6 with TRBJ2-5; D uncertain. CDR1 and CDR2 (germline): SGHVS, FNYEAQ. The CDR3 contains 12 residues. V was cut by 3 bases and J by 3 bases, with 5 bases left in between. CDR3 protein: CASSLGKETQYF. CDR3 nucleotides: TGTGCCAGCAGCTTGGGAAAAGAGACCCAGTACTTC. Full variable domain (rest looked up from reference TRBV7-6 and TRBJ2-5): GAGVSQSPRYKVTKRGQDVALRCDPISGHVSLYWYRQALGQGPEFLTYFNYEAQQDKSGLPNDRFSAERPEGSISTLTIQRTEQRDSAMYRCASSLGKETQYFGPGTRLLVL.

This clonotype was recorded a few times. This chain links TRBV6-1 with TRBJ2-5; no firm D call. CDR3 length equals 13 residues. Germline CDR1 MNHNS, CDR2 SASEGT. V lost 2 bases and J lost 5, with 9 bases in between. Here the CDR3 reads CASSENYGETQYF. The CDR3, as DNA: TGTGCCAGCAGTGAAAACTATGGGGAGACCCAGTACTTC.

In nucleotides, the CDR3 is TGTGCCAGCCATAGGGACAGGGGCCGCTTTGGAGGCTACACCTTC. It codes for CASHRDRGRFGGYTF. The chain is built from TRBV6-1 and TRBJ1-2, with 10 bases aligning to TRBD1. Germline loops: CDR1 MNHNS, CDR2 SASEGT. Trimming at V came to 8 bases and at J to 8 bases, leaving 14 bases not matched to a gene. The CDR3 is 15 residues long.

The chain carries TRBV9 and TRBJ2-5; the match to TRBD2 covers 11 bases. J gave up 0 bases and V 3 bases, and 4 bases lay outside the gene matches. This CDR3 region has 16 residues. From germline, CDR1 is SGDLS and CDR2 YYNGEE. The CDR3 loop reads CASSGGTSGYQETQYF. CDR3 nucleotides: TGTGCCAGCAGCGGAGGGACTAGCGGATACCAAGAGACCCAGTACTTC.

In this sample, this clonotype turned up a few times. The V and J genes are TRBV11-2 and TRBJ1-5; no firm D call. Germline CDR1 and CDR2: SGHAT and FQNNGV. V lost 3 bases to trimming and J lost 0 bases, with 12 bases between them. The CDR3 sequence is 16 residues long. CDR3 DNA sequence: TGTGCCAGCAGCTTGCTCTGTCCAGATAGCAATCAGCCCCAGCATTTT. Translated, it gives CASSLLCPDSNQPQHF.